A single sample is the source of the 12 T cell receptor beta chains below, sequenced in a study of T cell changes during pregnancy in multiple sclerosis (dated by TCRdb to between 2018 and 2021). The library was obtained by the immunoSEQ multiplex PCR assay. The clones in this table, taken by TCRdb from immuneACCESS, are in-frame only. Not every clone is retained; where verified, under half of the shortfall comes from an unresolved V gene, and the cause of the rest is unknown. This sample comprises 100,000 to 150,000 clones, under 95% of them detected only once. Approximately 6.2% of the sample rests with the top ten. The source material was peripheral blood, sampled before pregnancy. These receptors originate from a female donor with multiple sclerosis, enrolled in a pregnancy study.

The gene calls are TRBV4-1 and TRBJ1-5; tentative D call: TRBD1 (5 bases). Per the germline V gene, CDR1 is MGHRA and CDR2 is YSYEKL. Trimming cost V 5 bases and J 3 bases, with 14 bases left between them. The CDR3 runs 15 residues. The CDR3 loop reads CASSNPGQDNQPQHF. DNA for the CDR3: TGCGCCAGCAGCAACCCAGGGCAGGACAATCAGCCCCAGCATTTT.

This clone appeared a single time. V and J are TRBV2 and TRBJ2-5; a possible D gene is TRBD2 (5 bases). CDR1 SNHLY and CDR2 FYNNEI come from the germline V gene. Trimming left V 4 bases short and J 4 bases short, with 10 bases between. This CDR3 has 13 residues. The CDR3 DNA reads as TGTGCCAGCAGTGTTGGAGGAGGAGAGACCCAGTACTTC. Residues: CASSVGGGETQYF.

This chain joins TRBV15 and TRBJ1-1, with D unclear. Germline CDR1 is LNHNV and CDR2 is YYDKDF (reference sequence). The CDR3 runs 14 residues. The V end lost 0 bases, the J end lost 1 base, and 6 bases lay between the germline ends. The CDR3 bases are TGTGCCACCAGCAGAGAGGTAGAGAACACTGAAGCTTTCTTT. Translating gives CATSREVENTEAFF. The whole variable domain, remainder taken from reference TRBV15 and TRBJ1-1, is DAMVIQNPRYQVTQFGKPVTLSCSQTLNHNVMYWYQQKSSQAPKLLFHYYDKDFNNEADTPDNFQSRRPNTSFCFLDIRSPGLGDTAMYLCATSREVENTEAFFGQGTRLTVV.

The chain is built from TRBV5-5 and TRBJ2-3; no reliable D call. Trimming stripped 0 bases from V and 6 bases from J, with 8 bases between. This CDR3 region has 13 residues. The germline V gene encodes CDR1 SGHKS and CDR2 YYEKEE (reference sequence). The CDR3 is CASSLAYRDTQYF. CDR3 bases: TGTGCCAGCAGCTTGGCCTATCGGGATACGCAGTATTTT.

The chain employs TRBV28 and TRBJ2-5, with TRBD2 matching over 13 bases. The V segment lost 5 bases and the J segment 5 bases; nucleotides outside the gene matches: 5. Germline assignment: CDR1 MDHEN and CDR2 SYDVKM. CDR3 size: 15 residues. The CDR3 sequence: CASSRTSGSMETQYF. Written as DNA, the CDR3 is TGTGCCAGCAGTCGGACTAGCGGGAGTATGGAGACCCAGTACTTC. Full variable domain (remainder filled in from reference TRBV28 and TRBJ2-5): DVKVTQSSRYLVKRTGEKVFLECVQDMDHENMFWYRQDPGLGLRLIYFSYDVKMKEKGDIPEGYSVSREKKERFSLILESASTNQTSMYLCASSRTSGSMETQYFGPGTRLLVL.

The chain combines TRBV5-5 with TRBJ2-1; 9 nucleotides align to TRBD2. Unmatched junction bases numbered 15, after V lost 1 base and J lost 13 bases. The CDR3 covers 16 residues. In germline, CDR1 is SGHKS, CDR2 YYEKEE (reference sequence). DNA for the CDR3: TGTGCCAGCAGCTTGTCGGCTAGCGGGATCGGCGGTGAACAGTTCTTC. It encodes CASSLSASGIGGEQFF.

This clone appeared a single time. This chain links TRBV7-9 with TRBJ1-2, with TRBD1 matching over 7 bases. The CDR3 length is 14 residues. Germline V lookup: CDR1 SEHNR, CDR2 FQNEAQ (reference sequence). V trimming: 3 bases; J trimming: 5 bases; junction bases outside the gene matches: 6. In DNA form, the CDR3 reads TGTGCCAGCAGCTTTTCAGACAGGGTGTATGGCTACACCTTC. The encoded protein is CASSFSDRVYGYTF.

The chain employs TRBV5-1 and TRBJ2-1; tentative D call: TRBD2 (7 bases). Germline V gene data show CDR1 as SGHRS and CDR2 as YFSETQ. With 2 bases removed from V and 6 bases from J, the gap between germline ends came to 12 bases. CDR3 size: 14 residues. CDR3 DNA sequence: TGCGCCAGCAGCTTTGGGGGGGCACGCAATGAGCAGTTCTTC. This encodes CASSFGGARNEQFF.

The CDR3: CASSSNYNEQFF. CDR3 nucleotide sequence: TGCGCCAGCAGCTCCAACTACAATGAGCAGTTCTTC. The V call is TRBV5-1, the J call TRBJ2-1; D uncertain. CDR1 and CDR2 from the germline V gene are SGHRS and YFSETQ. This CDR3 contains 12 residues. The V end was cut by 3 bases, the J end by 3 bases, with 4 bases between. Looking up the rest from reference TRBV5-1 and TRBJ2-1 gives the full variable domain: KAGVTQTPRYLIKTRGQQVTLSCSPISGHRSVSWYQQTPGQGLQFLFEYFSETQRNKGNFPGRFSGRQFSNSRSEMNVSTLELGDSALYLCASSSNYNEQFFGPGTRLTVL.

The gene calls are TRBV5-8 and TRBJ2-2; the match to TRBD2 covers 9 bases. After removal of 1 base from V and 3 bases from J, the junction contained 7 bases not matched to a gene. Germline V gives CDR1 SGHTS, CDR2 YDEGEE. The CDR3 length is 17 residues. CDR3 in amino acids: CASSLQREAIYTGELFF. Written as DNA, the CDR3 is TGTGCCAGCAGCTTGCAGCGGGAGGCGATTTACACCGGGGAGCTGTTTTTT.

The rearrangement uses TRBV18 and TRBJ1-2; D may be TRBD1 (5 bases). Trimming left V 4 bases short and J 8 bases short, with 11 bases between. Germline V CDR1 and CDR2: KGHSH, LQKENI. The CDR3 covers 12 residues. The CDR3 region is CASSLDSSGYTF. CDR3 DNA: TGTGCCAGCTCACTCGACAGTAGCGGCTACACCTTC.

This chain connects TRBV28 to TRBJ1-1, with 8 bases lining up with TRBD1. V dropped 8 bases and J dropped 5; count of bases not matched to a gene: 10. The length of the CDR3 is 14 residues. Germline-derived CDR1 and CDR2 are MDHEN and SYDVKM. CDR3 sequence: CASVGRGRRTEAFF. The CDR3 coding sequence is TGTGCCAGCGTAGGCAGGGGGCGCCGGACTGAAGCTTTCTTT.